The rows below give T cell receptor beta chains drawn from one sample of a study of blood T cell repertoires in COVID-19. TCRdb's copy holds only in-frame clones and misses some; the assay was immunoSEQ multiplex PCR. The table has approximately 210,000 clones, 75% to 85% seen once. Sequenced material: PBMCs or T cells enriched from blood (not recorded which). These receptors came from a woman between 45 and 60 years old with acute COVID-19. The CDR3 runs from the conserved cysteine through the conserved F or W. A D gene is named only where the DNA matches it firmly. Size is omitted from some rows. Given values are once, few, many or a class for expanded clones.

abundance | j_gene | v_gene | d_gene | CDR3aa | CDR3nt
few | TRBJ1-2 | TRBV6-5 | . | CASSSDQRGYGYTF | TGTGCCAGCAGTTCAGACCAACGGGGCTATGGCTACACCTTC
. | TRBJ1-4 | TRBV7-9 | . | CASSPRGTFDGEKLFF | TGTGCCAGCAGCCCCCGGGGGACCTTCGATGGTGAAAAACTGTTTTTT
. | TRBJ1-5 | TRBV11-2 | . | CASSFTRGRNQPQHF | TGTGCCAGCAGCTTTACCAGGGGCCGCAATCAGCCCCAGCATTTT
. | TRBJ2-3 | TRBV7-2 | . | CASSNREGDTQYF | TGTGCCAGCAGCAACAGGGAGGGGGATACGCAGTATTTT
. | TRBJ1-6 | TRBV27 | . | CASRGHINSPLHF | TGTGCCAGCAGGGGACACATTAATTCACCCCTCCACTTT
. | TRBJ2-5 | TRBV4-3 | TRBD2 | CASSQGTRAETQYF | TGCGCCAGCAGCCAAGGGACTAGGGCAGAGACCCAGTACTTC
once | TRBJ1-2 | TRBV4-2 | TRBD1 | CASSSPGQGTGYTF | TGTGCCAGCAGCTCTCCGGGACAGGGGACTGGCTACACCTTC
few | TRBJ1-1 | TRBV2 | TRBD1 | CASRQGGGTEAFF | TGTGCCAGCAGGCAGGGGGGTGGGACTGAAGCTTTCTTT
. | TRBJ2-2 | TRBV9 | TRBD1 | CASSVRGDRDTGELFF | TGTGCCAGCAGCGTCCGAGGGGACAGGGACACCGGGGAGCTGTTTTTT
. | TRBJ1-5 | TRBV5-1 | TRBD1 | CASSPGTGSNQPQHF | TGCGCCAGCAGCCCCGGGACAGGGAGCAATCAGCCCCAGCATTTT
. | TRBJ2-5 | TRBV4-3 | . | CASSQDLQQETQYF | TGCGCCAGCAGCCAAGATCTTCAGCAAGAGACCCAGTACTTC
. | TRBJ2-5 | TRBV7-9 | TRBD2 | CATRPGLAAETQYF | TGTGCCACCCGCCCGGGACTAGCGGCAGAGACCCAGTACTTC
. | TRBJ2-3 | TRBV2 | . | CASSYARDTQYF | TGTGCCAGCAGTTACGCTAGGGATACGCAGTATTTT
. | TRBJ2-6 | TRBV13 | TRBD1 | CASSFTGAGANVLTF | TGTGCCAGCAGCTTTACAGGGGCTGGGGCCAACGTCCTGACTTTC
. | TRBJ1-5 | TRBV19 | TRBD1 | CASRGQGRQPQHF | TGTGCCAGTAGGGGACAGGGAAGGCAGCCCCAGCATTTT
. | TRBJ1-1 | TRBV11-2 | TRBD1 | CANVLQGYGTEAFF | TGTGCCAACGTACTACAGGGGTATGGCACTGAAGCTTTCTTT
. | TRBJ1-2 | TRBV7-9 | TRBD1 | CASSDRDRAREGYTF | TGTGCCAGCAGCGACCGGGACAGGGCCAGAGAGGGCTACACCTTC
few | TRBJ1-1 | TRBV27 | TRBD1 | CASTPSTGRDEAFF | TGTGCCAGCACCCCCTCGACAGGGCGGGATGAAGCTTTCTTT
. | TRBJ1-2 | TRBV19 | . | CASSPRQADGYTF | TGTGCCAGTAGTCCCCGACAGGCGGATGGCTACACCTTC
. | TRBJ2-5 | TRBV7-2 | . | CASSLRQNFRYGETQYF | TGTGCCAGCAGCTTAAGACAGAACTTTCGCTACGGGGAGACCCAGTACTTC
once | TRBJ1-6 | TRBV6-2/TRBV6-3 | TRBD1 | CASSYNTGGQGNSPLHF | TGTGCCAGCAGTTACAATACTGGAGGACAGGGGAATTCACCCCTCCACTTT
many | TRBJ2-2 | TRBV6-4 | . | CASSTGNTGELFF | TGTGCCAGCAGTACAGGGAACACCGGGGAGCTGTTTTTT
. | TRBJ1-5 | TRBV28 | TRBD1 | CASRPGDRGYNQPQHF | TGTGCCAGCAGGCCCGGGGACAGAGGGTACAATCAGCCCCAGCATTTT
. | TRBJ2-2 | TRBV4-1 | . | CASSRKTLARGGMNTGELFF | TGCGCCAGCAGCCGAAAAACCCTCGCGAGGGGGGGTATGAACACCGGGGAGCTGTTTTTT
. | TRBJ2-5 | TRBV27 | TRBD1 | CASRDRGKETQYF | TGTGCCAGCAGGGACAGGGGGAAAGAGACCCAGTACTTC
. | TRBJ2-1 | TRBV6-5 | TRBD1 | CASSYSGTGGDEQFF | TGTGCCAGCAGTTACTCCGGGACAGGGGGCGATGAGCAGTTCTTC
few | TRBJ1-1 | TRBV3-1/TRBV3-2 | TRBD1 | CASSPRQGAAEAFF | TGTGCCAGCAGCCCCAGACAGGGGGCGGCTGAAGCTTTCTTT
few | TRBJ1-2 | TRBV7-6 | TRBD1 | CASSLGQGGGYTF | TGTGCCAGCAGCTTAGGACAGGGGGGTGGCTACACCTTC
. | TRBJ2-5 | TRBV19 | . | CASTPSRRQPTQWAQYF | TGTGCCAGTACACCCTCTCGACGACAGCCTACTCAATGGGCCCAGTACTTC
. | TRBJ2-1 | TRBV7-5 | . | CVRSFFVSGISNEQFF | TGTGTCAGAAGCTTCTTTGTTAGCGGGATCTCCAATGAGCAGTTCTTC
. | TRBJ1-5 | TRBV4-1 | . | CASSLAIQGNQPQHF | TGCGCCAGCAGCCTCGCCATACAGGGAAATCAGCCCCAGCATTTT
few | TRBJ2-1 | TRBV7-9 | . | CASSPGADNEQFF | TGTGCCAGCAGCCCAGGAGCGGACAATGAGCAGTTCTTC
. | TRBJ1-1 | TRBV5-1 | . | CASKPGGAGLDKNTEAFF | TGCGCCAGCAAGCCGGGGGGCGCTGGGCTCGACAAGAACACTGAAGCTTTCTTT
. | TRBJ1-3 | TRBV4-3 | . | CASSQATGSAGNTIYF | TGCGCCAGCAGCCAAGCCACAGGGTCCGCTGGAAACACCATATATTTT
. | TRBJ1-6 | TRBV6-2/TRBV6-3 | TRBD1 | CASSPAGTVNNSPLHF | TGTGCCAGCAGTCCCGCCGGGACAGTGAATAATTCACCCCTCCACTTT
. | TRBJ1-5 | TRBV18 | TRBD1 | CASSSGTGGSQPQHF | TGTGCCAGCTCATCCGGGACAGGGGGGAGTCAGCCCCAGCATTTT
. | TRBJ1-1 | TRBV3-1/TRBV3-2 | TRBD1 | CASSPRQGRSNTEAFF | TGTGCCAGCAGCCCCAGACAGGGGAGATCTAACACTGAAGCTTTCTTT
. | TRBJ1-3 | TRBV14 | . | CASSQWTVTGNTIYF | TGTGCCAGCAGCCAGTGGACAGTTACTGGAAACACCATATATTTT
. | TRBJ1-2 | TRBV5-1 | TRBD1 | CASSPTGTGNYGYTF | TGCGCCAGCAGCCCGACCGGGACAGGGAACTATGGCTACACCTTC
. | TRBJ2-5 | TRBV11-2 | . | CASSPYAGIETQYF | TGTGCCAGCAGCCCGTACGCAGGGATCGAGACCCAGTACTTC
. | TRBJ1-6 | TRBV2 | . | CASSGNNSPLHF | TGTGCCAGCTCAGGGAATAATTCACCCCTCCACTTT
. | TRBJ1-1 | TRBV19 | TRBD1 | CASKRGQEALGTEAFF | TGTGCCAGTAAGAGGGGGCAGGAGGCCTTAGGCACTGAAGCTTTCTTT
. | TRBJ1-5 | TRBV5-5 | . | CASSLVGDFQPQHF | TGTGCCAGCAGCTTGGTGGGGGACTTTCAGCCCCAGCATTTT
few | TRBJ2-5 | TRBV7-7 | TRBD2 | CASSPRAGGKETQYF | TGTGCCAGCAGCCCCCGGGCGGGGGGAAAAGAGACCCAGTACTTC
. | TRBJ2-3 | TRBV2 | TRBD1 | CASSEAPTGGTDTQYF | TGTGCCAGCAGTGAAGCCCCAACAGGGGGAACAGATACGCAGTATTTT
. | TRBJ1-1 | TRBV18 | . | CASSWEFGNTEAFF | TGTGCCAGCTCTTGGGAGTTCGGGAACACTGAAGCTTTCTTT
. | TRBJ1-3 | TRBV2 | . | CASSEHRVRGNTIYF | TGTGCCAGCAGTGAGCACAGGGTGAGAGGAAACACCATATATTTT
. | TRBJ1-5 | TRBV7-2 | . | CASSLPGYSNQPQHF | TGTGCCAGCAGCTTGCCGGGGTATAGCAATCAGCCCCAGCATTTT
. | TRBJ1-1 | TRBV7-2 | . | CASSLQGLGGRTEAFF | TGTGCCAGCAGCTTACAGGGTTTGGGGGGAAGGACTGAAGCTTTCTTT
. | TRBJ1-1 | TRBV14 | . | CASSRASTEAFF | TGTGCCAGCAGCCGAGCGTCTACTGAAGCTTTCTTT
. | TRBJ1-1 | TRBV14 | . | CASSHRGEAFF | TGTGCCAGCAGCCACAGAGGAGAAGCTTTCTTT
. | TRBJ1-4 | TRBV25-1 | TRBD1 | CASSDPRQGGIGKLFF | TGTGCCAGCAGTGATCCAAGACAGGGAGGAATAGGGAAACTGTTTTTT
. | TRBJ2-1 | TRBV3-1/TRBV3-2 | TRBD2 | CASSLLGTSGAYNEQFF | TGTGCCAGCAGCCTGCTAGGGACTAGCGGGGCCTACAATGAGCAGTTCTTC
. | TRBJ1-5 | TRBV5-8 | TRBD1 | CASSLGQGFNQPQHF | TGTGCCAGCAGCTTGGGACAGGGATTCAATCAGCCCCAGCATTTT
. | TRBJ1-2 | TRBV19 | . | CASRGYYGYTF | TGTGCCAGTCGTGGCTACTATGGCTACACCTTC